These 24 T cell receptor beta chains were all obtained from the same sample, sequenced in a study of OX40 agonist ivuxolimab in advanced cancers. Using immunoSEQ multiplex PCR, the repertoire was profiled, and TCRdb retains in-frame clones only, with some absent. Seen here are around 40,000 clones, approximately 82% observed once, and the top ten hold about 8%. The sample was CD4+ or CD8+ T cells sorted from blood, taken in a trial of the OX40 agonist ivuxolimab. The receptors originated from an adult with an advanced solid tumor such as melanoma, head and neck, liver or kidney cancer.

The chain links TRBV30 to TRBJ2-4, with D maybe TRBD2 (6 bases). Trimming took off 0 bases at V and 1 base at J, with 7 bases between the two ends. Germline CDR1 is GTSNPN and CDR2 is SVGIG (reference sequence). This CDR3 contains 14 residues. The CDR3 DNA sequence: TGTGCCTGGAGTGTACGGGGGGCCAAAAACATTCAGTACTTC. Translated, it gives CAWSVRGAKNIQYF. The whole variable domain, filled in from reference TRBV30 and TRBJ2-4, reads SQTIHQWPATLVQPVGSPLSLECTVEGTSNPNLYWYRQAAGRGLQLLFYSVGIGQISSEVPQNLSASRPQDRQFILSSKKLLLSDSGFYLCAWSVRGAKNIQYFGAGTRLSVL.

J is TRBJ1-3 and V is TRBV9; D call uncertain. V lost 0 bases and J 4 bases, leaving 14 bases between the germline ends. Germline assignment: CDR1 SGDLS and CDR2 YYNGEE. The CDR3 has 16 residues. The DNA for the CDR3 is TGTGCCAGCAGCGTAGCTGCGGGTAGGGAGGGAAACACCATATATTTT. It translates to CASSVAAGREGNTIYF.

V gene TRBV15 combines with J gene TRBJ1-2, with D possibly matching TRBD1 (5 bases). Per the germline V gene, CDR1 is LNHNV and CDR2 is YYDKDF (reference sequence). V lost 0 bases to trimming and J lost 7 bases, with 12 bases between them. The CDR3 is 14 amino acids. The CDR3 DNA reads TGTGCCACCAGCAGAGACGCAGGGTTCAGTGGCTACACCTTC. Protein product: CATSRDAGFSGYTF.

This rearrangement joins TRBV25-1 to TRBJ2-1, with 12 bases identical to TRBD2. Germline V lookup: CDR1 MGHDK, CDR2 SYGVNS. This CDR3 has 15 residues. V shed 7 bases and J 8 bases; nucleotides not matched to a gene: 9. CDR3: CASILMTSGGDEQFF. The CDR3, as DNA: TGTGCCAGCATTCTAATGACTAGCGGGGGAGATGAGCAGTTCTTC.

The chain combines TRBV9 with TRBJ1-1; tentatively, D is TRBD1 (5 bases). Trimming pared 3 bases from V and 1 base from J, leaving 13 bases between. The V gene's germline CDR1 is SGDLS and CDR2 YYNGEE. The length of the CDR3 is 15 residues. The CDR3 DNA reads as TGTGCCAGCAGCGGGGGGGGGTTTAGGAACACTGAAGCTTTCTTT. Protein sequence: CASSGGGFRNTEAFF.

The J gene is TRBJ1-5, the V gene TRBV18; tentative D call: TRBD1 (5 bases). CDR3 length: 13 amino acids. V was trimmed by 4 bases and J by 4 bases, leaving 8 bases between them. Per germline, CDR1 KGHSH and CDR2 LQKENI. The CDR3 loop reads CASSLQENQPQHF. As DNA, the CDR3 is TGTGCCAGCTCACTACAGGAGAATCAGCCCCAGCATTTT.

This clone has a handful of counts. CDR3 residues: CASSLAARGGDTQYF. The CDR3 DNA reads TGTGCCAGCAGCTTAGCGGCCAGGGGGGGGGATACGCAGTATTTT. The rearrangement links TRBV7-2 to TRBJ2-3; D assignment may be TRBD1 or TRBD2 (7 bases each). The V and J ends lost 0 bases and 6 bases respectively, with 13 bases between them. The CDR3 is made up of 15 amino acids. From germline, CDR1 is SGHTA and CDR2 FQGNSA.

The J gene is TRBJ2-7, the V gene TRBV6-6; the D is unclear. V lost 0 bases and J 5 bases, leaving 8 bases between the germline ends. The CDR3 totals 13 residues. The germline V gene has CDR1 MNHNY and CDR2 SVGAGI (reference sequence). CDR3 DNA sequence: TGTGCCAGCAGTTACTCCAAGGCAAACGAGCAGTACTTC. Its translation is CASSYSKANEQYF.

This clone was recorded a few times. The V and J genes are TRBV5-6 and TRBJ1-2; D may be TRBD1 (6 bases). This CDR3 contains 13 residues. Germline assignment: CDR1 SGHDT and CDR2 YYEEEE. The V end lost 4 bases, the J end lost 6 bases, and 13 bases lay between the germline ends. CDR3 coding DNA: TGTGCCAGCAGCACACCACAGGGTCATGGCTACACCTTC. Its protein product is CASSTPQGHGYTF.

V is TRBV19 and J is TRBJ2-7; 9 positions agree with TRBD2. With 11 bases clipped from V and 4 bases from J, the junction kept 15 bases outside the gene matches. Per the germline V gene, CDR1 is LNHDA and CDR2 is SQIVND (reference sequence). The CDR3 runs to 15 residues. The CDR3 DNA follows: TGTGCCTCTGGCAATCCGGCGGGAGGGCCGTACGAGCAGTACTTC. This codes for CASGNPAGGPYEQYF.

This sequence joins TRBV5-6 and TRBJ1-1, with a weak D call TRBD1 (6 bases). Germline CDR1 reads SGHDT; CDR2 reads YYEEEE. The CDR3 runs 14 residues. Between the trimmed V and J ends, which lost 3 bases and 5 bases, there was a span of 14 bases. The CDR3 protein is CASSYTGRITEAFF. The CDR3 DNA reads TGTGCCAGCAGCTACACAGGGAGGATAACTGAAGCTTTCTTT.

The genes are TRBV10-3 and TRBJ2-7, with D perhaps matching TRBD1 or TRBD2 (6 bases each). V lost 11 bases, J lost 7 bases, and 21 bases lay in between. From germline, CDR1 is ENHRY and CDR2 SYGVKD. The CDR3 totals 13 residues. The CDR3 DNA is TGTGCCGTTGCAGGGGAGGTTCAACTTGAGCAGTACTTC. This gives the protein CAVAGEVQLEQYF.

The chain couples TRBV6-5 to TRBJ1-3, with 7 bases fitting TRBD1. The junction had 10 bases not matched to a gene; V was cut back by 7 bases and J by 4 bases. The CDR3 extends over 15 amino acids. Germline-derived CDR1 and CDR2 are MNHEY and SVGAGI. The CDR3 spells CASTLTPGQGNTIYF. The DNA for the CDR3 is TGTGCCAGCACCCTCACGCCGGGACAGGGAAACACCATATATTTT.

V and J are TRBV7-8 and TRBJ2-3, with unresolved D. The CDR3 runs 16 residues. With 5 bases removed from V and 6 bases from J, the gap between germline ends came to 21 bases. The germline gives CDR1 SGHVS, CDR2 FQNEAQ. The CDR3 coding sequence is TGTGCCAGCAGCCTATTACAAGGCCTTCGTGGGGATACGCAGTATTTT. Its protein product is CASSLLQGLRGDTQYF.

The gene calls are TRBV7-2 and TRBJ1-2, with D unresolved. The V and J ends lost 0 bases and 7 bases respectively, with 9 bases between them. The CDR3 loop spans 13 amino acids. Germline V gene sequence: CDR1 SGHTA, CDR2 FQGNSA. Here the CDR3 DNA reads TGTGCCAGCAGCTTAGCAGGGTCTGGTGGCTACACCTTC. Amino acids: CASSLAGSGGYTF. Using reference TRBV7-2 and TRBJ1-2 for the parts outside the CDR3, the full variable domain is GAGVSQSPSNKVTEKGKDVELRCDPISGHTALYWYRQSLGQGLEFLIYFQGNSAPDKSGLPSDRFSAERTGGSVSTLTIQRTQQEDSAVYLCASSLAGSGGYTFGSGTRLTVV.

This clone came up a few times. The chain employs TRBV7-8 and TRBJ2-1, with D perhaps matching TRBD2 (5 bases). CDR3 length equals 16 residues. The germline V gene encodes CDR1 SGHVS and CDR2 FQNEAQ. Trimming removed 2 bases from V and 0 bases from J, with 11 bases in between. The CDR3 region has the DNA TGTGCCAGCAGCTTAAGGGAGCGGAGCTCCTACAATGAGCAGTTCTTC. Encoded protein: CASSLRERSSYNEQFF.

The genes are TRBV16 and TRBJ1-5, with 7 positions matching TRBD1. Germline V CDR1 and CDR2: KGHSY, FQNENV. After removal of 1 base from V and 2 bases from J, the junction contained 5 bases not matched to a gene. The CDR3 is 16 amino acids. The CDR3 DNA follows: TGTGCCAGCAGCCAATTTTCAGGGGGACGCAATCAGCCCCAGCATTTT. This translates into CASSQFSGGRNQPQHF.

V is TRBV14 and J is TRBJ2-5; D is possibly TRBD2 (6 bases). Per germline, CDR1 SGHDN and CDR2 FVKESK. The CDR3 covers 15 residues. Trimming stripped 1 base from V and 5 bases from J, with 14 bases between. The CDR3 spells CASSQGGTLGETQYF. The CDR3, as DNA: TGTGCCAGCAGCCAAGGCGGGACCCTGGGGGAGACCCAGTACTTC.

This clone appeared a single time. The chain couples TRBV7-9 to TRBJ2-7; D gene uncertain. V was pared by 7 bases and J by 2 bases, with 15 bases between. CDR3 length equals 14 residues. Germline V gene data show CDR1 as SEHNR and CDR2 as FQNEAQ (reference sequence). Here the CDR3 DNA reads TGTGCCAGCACCGACCCTCGGTACCCCTACGAGCAGTACTTC. Amino acid sequence: CASTDPRYPYEQYF.

J is TRBJ1-2 and V is TRBV7-2; D perhaps matches TRBD1 (5 bases). This CDR3 has 15 residues. Trimming left V 7 bases short and J 5 bases short, with 20 bases between. Germline CDR1 reads SGHTA; CDR2 reads FQGNSA. The DNA for the CDR3 is TGTGCCAGCATCCCACCAGGGAGAGCGGAATATGGCTACACCTTC. Its translation: CASIPPGRAEYGYTF.

DNA for the CDR3: TGTGCCAGTAGTATAGGTCCAACGGGTGGGGAGACCCAGTACTTC. Residues: CASSIGPTGGETQYF. The chain links TRBV19 to TRBJ2-5; D unclear. Germline V gene data show CDR1 as LNHDA and CDR2 as SQIVND (reference sequence). V lost 1 base, J lost 5 bases, and 14 bases lay in between. CDR3 length: 15 residues. The variable domain in full, with the rest retrieved from reference TRBV19 and TRBJ2-5, is DGGITQSPKYLFRKEGQNVTLSCEQNLNHDAMYWYRQDPGQGLRLIYYSQIVNDFQKGDIAEGYSVSREKKESFPLTVTSAQKNPTAFYLCASSIGPTGGETQYFGPGTRLLVL.

The chain is built from TRBV6-6 and TRBJ1-5; tentatively, D is TRBD1 (5 bases). The CDR3 is made up of 15 amino acids. Germline CDR1 reads MNHNY; CDR2 reads SVGAGI (reference sequence). V lost 7 bases and J 0 bases, leaving 13 bases between the germline ends. CDR3 sequence: CASTGPGNSNQPQHF. The CDR3 coding sequence is TGTGCCAGCACAGGGCCAGGCAATAGCAATCAGCCCCAGCATTTT.

The rearrangement links TRBV6-5 to TRBJ2-5; TRBD1 is a possible D gene (6 bases). The germline V gene encodes CDR1 MNHEY and CDR2 SVGAGI. Trimming cost V 0 bases and J 2 bases, with 13 bases left between them. The length of the CDR3 is 16 residues. CDR3 coding DNA: TGTGCCAGCAGTTACTCCGACAGGACACGTCAAGAGACCCAGTACTTC. Residues: CASSYSDRTRQETQYF.

The CDR3 DNA reads TGTGCCAGCAGCGTAGGATCTAGCGGGTCGGGGTATACGCAGTATTTT. It is translated as CASSVGSSGSGYTQYF. The V and J genes are TRBV9 and TRBJ2-3, with 8 bases aligning to TRBD2. Germline-derived CDR1 and CDR2 are SGDLS and YYNGEE. V lost 0 bases and J lost 7; bases outside the gene matches: 10. CDR3 length: 16 residues. The full variable domain, in which reference TRBV9 and TRBJ2-3 provide the parts outside the CDR3, is DSGVTQTPKHLITATGQRVTLRCSPRSGDLSVYWYQQSLDQGLQFLIQYYNGEERAKGNILERFSAQQFPDLHSELNLSSLELGDSALYFCASSVGSSGSGYTQYFGPGTRLTVL.